This is a list of T cell receptor beta chains from one sample in a study of CD8 T cells in ankylosing spondylitis. TCRdb fed the 5' RACE reads into MiXCR, producing one record per CDR3 protein. Counted here are 100,000 to 150,000 distinct CDR3 sequences, approximately 17% occurring once; the ten biggest clones make up roughly a third. Material for sequencing was blood, either unsorted or a sorted T cell fraction (not recorded which). The receptors originated from a male donor with ankylosing spondylitis. CDR3s include the opening cysteine and the closing phenylalanine or tryptophan. D genes are given only for firm matches. Clone size, where shown, is once, few, many, or a class for clones that have expanded.

TRBV5-5	TRBJ2-7	TRBD2	few	CASSLETSWVEQYF	TGTGCCAGCAGCTTGGAGACTAGCTGGGTCGAGCAGTACTTC
TRBV18	TRBJ2-5	TRBD1	NA	CASSPPDRVQETQYF	TGTGCCAGCTCACCACCGGACAGGGTCCAAGAGACCCAGTACTTC
TRBV7-3	TRBJ2-1	TRBD2	few	CASSLYWREGLDNEQFF	TGTGCCAGCAGCTTATACTGGCGGGAGGGCCTCGACAATGAGCAGTTCTTC
TRBV24-1	TRBJ2-3	NA	few	CATSDTQGGPDTQYF	TGTGCCACCAGTGATACCCAGGGTGGCCCAGATACGCAGTATTTT
TRBV7-9	TRBJ2-3	NA	few	CAISQTPGDTQYF	TGTGCCATAAGTCAGACCCCGGGAGATACGCAGTATTTT
TRBV11-2	TRBJ2-5	TRBD1	NA	CASSLRARGRETQYF	TGTGCCAGCAGCTTAAGGGCCAGGGGGCGGGAGACCCAGTACTTC
TRBV27	TRBJ2-7	NA	few	CASSPTTGAYEQYF	TGTGCCAGCAGTCCTACAACAGGAGCCTACGAGCAGTACTTC
TRBV19	TRBJ2-1	NA	few	CASSPSRVGLHEQFF	TGTGCCAGTAGCCCCTCCAGGGTGGGGCTACATGAGCAGTTCTTC
TRBV20-1	TRBJ2-7	NA	many	CSATTRYYEQYF	TGCAGTGCCACGACCCGGTACTACGAGCAGTACTTC
TRBV27	TRBJ2-1	TRBD2	NA	CASSMGLALVDEQFF	TGTGCCAGCAGTATGGGACTAGCTTTGGTCGATGAGCAGTTCTTC
TRBV5-6	TRBJ2-2	NA	NA	CASRGGTANTGELFF	TGTGCCAGCAGAGGCGGGACAGCTAACACCGGGGAGCTGTTTTTT
TRBV7-3	TRBJ2-2	NA	few	CASSPRVDTQVNTGELFF	TGTGCCAGCAGCCCCAGGGTTGATACTCAGGTGAACACCGGGGAGCTGTTTTTT
TRBV27	TRBJ2-1	NA	few	CASSVGPNYNEQFF	TGTGCCAGCAGTGTGGGACCAAACTACAATGAGCAGTTCTTC
TRBV25-1	TRBJ2-2	NA	NA	CASSKSGTGELFF	TGTGCCAGCAGTAAATCAGGGACCGGGGAGCTGTTTTTT
TRBV27	TRBJ2-1	NA	NA	CASSSPPRNEQFF	TGTGCCAGCAGTTCCCCTCCAAGGAATGAGCAGTTCTTC
TRBV9	TRBJ2-3	NA	few	CASSVASDTQYF	TGTGCCAGCAGCGTAGCATCAGATACGCAGTATTTT
TRBV20-1	TRBJ2-7	TRBD1	few	CSARDRNTYEQYF	TGCAGTGCTAGGGACAGGAATACCTACGAGCAGTACTTC
TRBV11-2	TRBJ2-4	NA	NA	CASSFLNIQYF	TGTGCCAGCAGCTTCCTAAACATTCAGTACTTC
TRBV7-9	TRBJ2-1	NA	few	CASSPQLTSINEQFF	TGTGCCAGCAGCCCTCAGCTAACTAGTATCAATGAGCAGTTCTTC
TRBV13	TRBJ2-2	NA	few	CASSLVVNKRNTGELFF	TGTGCCAGCAGCTTAGTAGTTAATAAGCGGAACACCGGGGAGCTGTTTTTT
TRBV7-3	TRBJ2-7	NA	NA	CASSFGWGMEQYF	TGTGCCAGCAGCTTCGGGTGGGGGATGGAGCAGTACTTC
TRBV6-5	TRBJ2-7	TRBD1	few	CASSYNWDRGGYEQYF	TGTGCCAGCAGTTACAACTGGGACAGGGGCGGCTACGAGCAGTACTTC
TRBV12-3/TRBV12-4	TRBJ2-5	NA	many	CASKGETQYF	TGTGCCAGCAAAGGAGAGACCCAGTACTTC
TRBV28	TRBJ1-1	NA	NA	CASSLDPVGGLNTEAFF	TGTGCCAGCAGTTTGGACCCCGTTGGCGGTTTGAACACTGAAGCTTTCTTT
TRBV27	TRBJ2-7	NA	NA	CASSWGTSSIYEQYF	TGTGCCAGCAGTTGGGGGACCTCATCGATTTACGAGCAGTACTTC
TRBV7-9	TRBJ2-7	NA	NA	CASSSGGPEQYF	TGTGCCAGCAGCTCCGGGGGACCAGAGCAGTACTTC
TRBV24-1	TRBJ1-1	TRBD1	many	CATARTGGTEAFF	TGTGCCACGGCGAGGACAGGAGGGACTGAAGCTTTCTTT
TRBV2	TRBJ2-1	TRBD2	NA	CASSVGLAESNEQFF	TGTGCCAGCAGTGTTGGGCTAGCGGAGAGCAATGAGCAGTTCTTC
TRBV18	TRBJ1-2	TRBD1	few	CASSPFEGAAYGYTF	TGTGCCAGCTCACCATTTGAGGGGGCGGCCTATGGCTACACCTTC
TRBV27	TRBJ2-1	TRBD2	NA	CASSIGGTKQFF	TGTGCCAGCAGTATAGGCGGGACTAAGCAGTTCTTC
TRBV4-1	TRBJ2-7	NA	NA	CASSQDWQAYEQYF	TGCGCCAGCAGCCAAGACTGGCAGGCGTACGAGCAGTACTTC
TRBV14	TRBJ2-1	TRBD2	few	CASSHRSGGSSYNEQFF	TGTGCCAGCAGCCACCGTAGCGGGGGGAGCTCCTACAATGAGCAGTTCTTC
TRBV5-1	TRBJ2-7	NA	few	CASSPDVGLSSYEQYF	TGCGCCAGCAGCCCGGACGTGGGGCTTAGCTCCTACGAGCAGTACTTC
TRBV5-1	TRBJ2-3	TRBD1	NA	CASSFTGGAVDTQYF	TGCGCCAGCAGCTTCACAGGGGGCGCAGTGGATACGCAGTATTTT
TRBV19	TRBJ2-2	NA	NA	CASSMEDSTGELFF	TGTGCCAGTAGTATGGAGGACTCCACCGGGGAGCTGTTTTTT
TRBV3-1	TRBJ2-7	TRBD2	NA	CASSAVAGGNSYEQYF	TGTGCCAGCAGCGCCGTAGCGGGAGGGAACTCCTACGAGCAGTACTTC
TRBV9	TRBJ2-2	NA	NA	CASSVRGGVTYTGELFF	TGTGCCAGCAGCGTACGAGGGGGAGTAACGTACACCGGGGAGCTGTTTTTT
TRBV27	TRBJ2-7	NA	few	CASGGLGTMYF	TGTGCCAGCGGGGGGTTGGGGACAATGTACTTC
TRBV15	TRBJ2-5	NA	NA	CATSREGGGETQYF	TGTGCCACCAGCAGAGAGGGTGGTGGAGAGACCCAGTACTTC
TRBV14	TRBJ2-1	TRBD2	few	CASSSSGRGFF	TGTGCCAGCAGCTCAAGCGGGAGAGGGTTCTTC
TRBV12-3/TRBV12-4	TRBJ1-1	NA	many	CASIKGSTEAFF	TGTGCCAGCATCAAGGGAAGCACTGAAGCTTTCTTT
TRBV24-1	TRBJ1-1	NA	few	CATSDFLNSPVFF	TGTGCCACCAGTGATTTTCTTAATTCGCCGGTCTTTTTT
TRBV18	TRBJ2-7	TRBD1	NA	CASSPTQGRTDEQYF	TGTGCCAGCTCACCCACACAGGGGCGTACGGACGAGCAGTACTTC
TRBV20-1	TRBJ1-1	TRBD1	NA	CSASQGTSTEAFF	TGCAGTGCCTCACAGGGGACCTCCACTGAAGCTTTCTTT
TRBV15	TRBJ2-7	NA	NA	CATSRDTGRAYEQYF	TGTGCCACCAGCAGAGACACCGGACGAGCCTACGAGCAGTACTTC
TRBV27	TRBJ2-7	NA	NA	CASSFRGQGGYEQYF	TGTGCCAGCAGTTTCCGGGGGCAGGGGGGCTACGAGCAGTACTTC
TRBV12-5	TRBJ2-5	NA	few	CASTVDGAQETQYF	TGTGCTTCCACCGTGGACGGAGCCCAAGAGACCCAGTACTTC
TRBV7-9	TRBJ1-4	NA	NA	CASSWNEKLFF	TGTGCCAGCAGCTGGAATGAAAAACTGTTTTTT
TRBV5-1	TRBJ2-7	NA	few	CASSLEAASSYEQYF	TGCGCCAGCAGCTTGGAGGCAGCCAGCTCCTACGAGCAGTACTTC
TRBV9	TRBJ1-1	TRBD1	few	CASSPGGRVGTDTEAFF	TGTGCCAGCAGCCCAGGGGGCCGGGTCGGTACCGACACTGAAGCTTTCTTT
TRBV6-2/TRBV6-3	TRBJ2-2	NA	NA	CASNNPPSTGELFF	TGTGCCAGCAATAACCCCCCGAGCACCGGGGAGCTGTTTTTT
TRBV20-1	TRBJ2-7	NA	few	CSARDRGGPHGYEQYF	TGCAGTGCTAGAGATAGGGGTGGGCCCCACGGCTACGAGCAGTACTTC
TRBV2	TRBJ2-2	TRBD1	NA	CASGDRGGTGELFF	TGTGCCAGCGGAGACAGGGGGGGCACCGGGGAGCTGTTTTTT
TRBV9	TRBJ2-7	NA	NA	CASRVGREQYF	TGTGCCAGCAGAGTGGGCCGCGAGCAGTACTTC